Here is one TCR beta chain with its context. The junction shows a germline mismatch at one end, possibly a read error. Assignments of participants to cohorts depended upon their own reported clinical history. Original processing methods: Using reference gene primer amplification, nucleated cell counts were estimated. TCRdb's copy holds only in-frame clones and misses some; the assay was immunoSEQ multiplex PCR. V and J calls and clone size are copied from that table; D and trimming were computed from the DNA. The sample shows about 190,000 clones, under 80% of them seen only once. Looked up from germline, CDR1 is SSHAT and CDR2 is FNYEAQ (reference sequence). This CDR3 has 14 amino acids. These data come from a study of blood T cell repertoires in COVID-19. For the study at large: In each case, the material was cDNA or gDNA derived from T cells, B-cell-depleted T cells, or PBMCs.

The chain is built from TRBV7-7 and TRBJ2-2; D might be TRBD2 (5 bases). What was sequenced was PBMCs or T cells enriched from blood (not recorded which). The origin of this receptor is a woman aged 45-60 years with acute COVID-19. Written as DNA, the CDR3 is TGTGCTAGCAGCTTAGCCGGGGACACCGGGGAGCTGTTTTTT. This gives the protein CASSLAGDTGELFF.